Following are 20 T cell receptor beta chains from one sample sequenced in a study of T cell clones after liver transplantation. Using immunoSEQ multiplex PCR, the repertoire was profiled, and TCRdb retains in-frame clones only, with some absent. Here the sample spans roughly 56,000 clones, roughly 71% being singletons. This sample comprised CD4+ T cells from blood, obtained around 4.5 years after liver transplant. These receptors all come from a human patient who received a liver transplant. The T cells may come from the graft donor.

Worth noting for this clone: Other DNA sequences of this sample code for an identical CDR3. This chain uses TRBV5-5 with TRBJ1-5, with 8 bases lining up with TRBD1. The CDR3 runs to 13 residues. V lost 2 bases, J lost 5 bases, and 0 bases stayed unmatched. The germline V gene encodes CDR1 SGHKS and CDR2 YYEKEE (reference sequence). CDR3 nucleotide sequence: TGTGCCAGCAGCTTACAGGGGGATCAGCCCCAGCATTTT. Amino acids: CASSLQGDQPQHF.

The rearrangement links TRBV10-1 to TRBJ2-7; D is ambiguous. The CDR3 loop spans 13 amino acids. V lost 6 bases and J 3 bases, leaving 12 bases between the germline ends. CDR1 is WNHNN, CDR2 SYGVQD, per germline (reference sequence). CDR3 region: CASSAEVGYEQYF. The CDR3 nucleotides are TGCGCCAGCAGCGCCGAGGTTGGCTACGAGCAGTACTTC.

V gene TRBV5-4 combines with J gene TRBJ2-2; 12 bases map to TRBD2. The junction had 3 bases not matched to a gene; V was cut back by 5 bases and J by 4 bases. CDR1 SGHNT and CDR2 YYREEE come from the germline V gene (reference sequence). The CDR3 contains 15 residues. DNA of the CDR3: TGTGCCAGCAGACCGACTAGCGGGAGCACCGGGGAGCTGTTTTTT. It yields the protein CASRPTSGSTGELFF.

The chain couples TRBV30 to TRBJ2-3, with D unresolved. The V gene lost 7 bases and the J gene lost 4 bases, with 12 bases spanning the gap. Germline V CDR1 and CDR2: GTSNPN, SVGIG (reference sequence). This CDR3 region has 12 residues. The CDR3 bases are TGTGCCTACGAGGCTAACGCAGATACGCAGTATTTT. Protein product: CAYEANADTQYF.

The chain combines TRBV27 with TRBJ2-2, with unresolved D. V gave up 1 base and J gave up 5 bases, with 8 bases separating them. Germline-derived CDR1 and CDR2 are MNHEY and SMNVEV (reference sequence). The CDR3 has 14 amino acids. CDR3 amino acids: CASSLYPGTGELFF. The CDR3 bases are TGTGCCAGCAGTTTATACCCCGGTACCGGGGAGCTGTTTTTT.

The J gene is TRBJ1-2, the V gene TRBV7-9; 9 bases are shared with TRBD1. The CDR3 totals 15 residues. Trimming at V came to 4 bases and at J to 2 bases, leaving 5 bases not matched to a gene. The germline CDR1 and CDR2 sequences are SEHNR and FQNEAQ (reference sequence). The CDR3 protein is CASSSQGAQNYGYTF. DNA of the CDR3: TGTGCCAGCAGCTCACAGGGGGCGCAGAACTATGGCTACACCTTC.

The CDR3 nucleotides read TGTGCCAGCCGTGGGGAGGGGCAGTATTTT. Its translation: CASRGEGQYF. V gene TRBV6-6 combines with J gene TRBJ2-3; 7 bases align to TRBD2. The germline CDR1 and CDR2 sequences are MNHNY and SVGAGI (reference sequence). V lost 8 bases, J lost 11 bases, and 4 bases stayed unmatched. The CDR3 spans 10 residues.

This clone has a handful of counts. V and J are TRBV7-2 and TRBJ1-6; possibly TRBD1 for D (6 bases). The CDR3 is 17 residues long. With 5 bases removed from V and 10 bases from J, the gap between germline ends came to 24 bases. The germline gives CDR1 SGHTA, CDR2 FQGNSA. The CDR3 nucleotides are TGTGCCAGCAGCCCGGAGGGGGGGGTAAGGGGAAGGTCACCCCTCCACTTT. Encoded protein: CASSPEGGVRGRSPLHF.

This clone was seen more than once but under ten times. The V and J genes are TRBV28 and TRBJ2-5; 9 bases agree with TRBD1. The V and J ends lost 6 bases and 5 bases, in that order; junction bases with no gene match: 7. Germline V gene data show CDR1 as MDHEN and CDR2 as SYDVKM. The CDR3 has 14 residues. The CDR3 loop is CASSKTGGRETQYF. The DNA of the CDR3 is TGTGCCAGCAGCAAGACAGGGGGGCGGGAGACCCAGTACTTC.

This chain uses TRBV7-2 with TRBJ2-1, with 10 nucleotides matching TRBD2. CDR3 length equals 15 residues. The ends lost 1 base at V and 9 bases at J; junction bases unmatched: 6. Germline CDR1 reads SGHTA; CDR2 reads FQGNSA. In nucleotides, the CDR3 is TGTGCCAGCAGCTTAGGACGGCTAGCGGGGGTTGAGCAGTTCTTC. Translation: CASSLGRLAGVEQFF.

J is TRBJ1-1 and V is TRBV4-1; D is possibly TRBD1 (6 bases). The V gene lost 2 bases and the J gene lost 3 bases, with 16 bases spanning the gap. This CDR3 region has 16 residues. The V gene's germline CDR1 is MGHRA and CDR2 YSYEKL. The CDR3 region has the DNA TGCGCCAGCAGCCAAATTCAGGGGAGGGGGGACACTGAAGCTTTCTTT. Protein sequence: CASSQIQGRGDTEAFF.

The J gene is TRBJ1-4, the V gene TRBV15, with D tentatively TRBD1 (5 bases). The CDR3 length is 14 residues. Trimming took 4 bases from V and 7 from J, leaving 13 bases between them. CDR1 is LNHNV, CDR2 YYDKDF, per germline (reference sequence). The CDR3 reads CATSTGRDGEKLFF. The CDR3 DNA reads TGTGCCACCAGCACAGGGAGAGACGGTGAAAAACTGTTTTTT.

The rearrangement joins TRBV6-1 to TRBJ2-3; D is unclear. The CDR3 extends over 14 amino acids. The germline CDR1 and CDR2 sequences are MNHNS and SASEGT. The V end lost 1 base, the J end lost 0 bases, and 5 bases lay between the germline ends. The CDR3 nucleotides read TGTGCCAGCAGTGAAGGGGCCAGCACAGATACGCAGTATTTT. Encoded protein: CASSEGASTDTQYF.

The V gene is TRBV27, the J gene TRBJ2-2, with D perhaps matching TRBD1 (5 bases). Looked up from germline, CDR1 is MNHEY and CDR2 is SMNVEV (reference sequence). This CDR3 region has 15 residues. Trimming took 3 bases from V and 1 from J, leaving 9 bases between them. This CDR3 is CASSFSDRNTGELFF. The CDR3 DNA follows: TGTGCCAGCAGTTTCTCAGACAGGAACACCGGGGAGCTGTTTTTT.

V is TRBV7-2 and J is TRBJ2-2; 7 bases align to TRBD1. V was clipped by 6 bases and J by 7 bases; unmatched bases: 5. This CDR3 is built from 13 residues. CDR1 is SGHTA, CDR2 FQGNSA, per germline. The CDR3 region has the DNA TGTGCCAGCAGGCGACAGGGCTACGGGGAGCTGTTTTTT. Protein product: CASRRQGYGELFF.

The rearrangement joins TRBV30 to TRBJ2-7; 7 positions match TRBD1. Germline values: CDR1 GTSNPN, CDR2 SVGIG (reference sequence). V shed 0 bases and J 9 bases; nucleotides not matched to a gene: 5. The CDR3 sequence is 12 residues long. Here the CDR3 DNA reads TGTGCCTGGAGTGTAGAGCCAGGGGGGCAGTACTTC. Protein sequence: CAWSVEPGGQYF.

This clone was seen a single time. The chain has TRBV11-2 and TRBJ1-3; the match to TRBD1 covers 9 bases. Per the germline V gene, CDR1 is SGHAT and CDR2 is FQNNGV. CDR3 size: 16 residues. V gave up 3 bases and J gave up 2 bases; unmatched junction bases: 5. The CDR3 region has the DNA TGTGCCAGCAGCTTTTCTACAGGGGGCACTGGAAACACCATATATTTT. Translation gives CASSFSTGGTGNTIYF. Based on the CDR3 plus reference TRBV11-2 and TRBJ1-3, the full variable domain is EAGVAQSPRYKIIEKRQSVAFWCNPISGHATLYWYQQILGQGPKLLIQFQNNGVVDDSQLPKDRFSAERLKGVDSTLKIQPAKLEDSAVYLCASSFSTGGTGNTIYFGEGSWLTVV.

The chain has TRBV14 and TRBJ1-1, with D uncertain. CDR1 is SGHDN, CDR2 FVKESK, per germline. There are 15 residues in the CDR3. Trimming left V 0 bases short and J 5 bases short, with 13 bases between. DNA of the CDR3: TGTGCCAGCAGCCAAGACTCGTGGGTGGGGACTGAAGCTTTCTTT. Encoded protein: CASSQDSWVGTEAFF.

The chain recombines TRBV27 with TRBJ2-3, with D perhaps being TRBD1 or TRBD2 (6 bases each). The CDR3 extends over 15 amino acids. Per germline, CDR1 MNHEY and CDR2 SMNVEV (reference sequence). The ends were cut back, 2 bases at V and 3 bases at J, with 12 bases in the middle. DNA of the CDR3: TGTGCCAGCAGTTTAACGAGGGGGGAGACAGATACGCAGTATTTT. Encoded protein: CASSLTRGETDTQYF.

The V call is TRBV5-4, the J call TRBJ2-3, with D perhaps matching TRBD2 (5 bases). The CDR3 covers 14 residues. V was pared by 1 base and J by 0 bases, with 6 bases between. The germline V gene encodes CDR1 SGHNT and CDR2 YYREEE (reference sequence). For the CDR3, the DNA is TGTGCCAGCAGCTTGCGAGGGAGCACAGATACGCAGTATTTT. Translated: CASSLRGSTDTQYF.